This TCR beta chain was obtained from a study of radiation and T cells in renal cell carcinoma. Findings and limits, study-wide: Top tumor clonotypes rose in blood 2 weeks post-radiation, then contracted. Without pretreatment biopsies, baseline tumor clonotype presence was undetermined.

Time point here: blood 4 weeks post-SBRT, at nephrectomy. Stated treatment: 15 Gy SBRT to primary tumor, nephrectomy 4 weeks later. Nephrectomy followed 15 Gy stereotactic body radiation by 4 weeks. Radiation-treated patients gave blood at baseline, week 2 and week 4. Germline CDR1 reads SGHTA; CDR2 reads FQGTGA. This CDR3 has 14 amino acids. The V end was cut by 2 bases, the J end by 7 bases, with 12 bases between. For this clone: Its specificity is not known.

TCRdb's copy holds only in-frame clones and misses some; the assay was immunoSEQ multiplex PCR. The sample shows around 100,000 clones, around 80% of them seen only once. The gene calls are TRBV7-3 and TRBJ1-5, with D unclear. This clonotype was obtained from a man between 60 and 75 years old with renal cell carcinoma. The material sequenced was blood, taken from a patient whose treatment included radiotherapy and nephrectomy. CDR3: CASSLWEGGQPQHF. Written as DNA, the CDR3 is TGTGCCAGCAGCTTATGGGAGGGAGGGCAGCCCCAGCATTTT. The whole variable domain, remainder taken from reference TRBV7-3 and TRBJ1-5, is GAGVSQTPSNKVTEKGKYVELRCDPISGHTALYWYRQSLGQGPEFLIYFQGTGAADDSGLPNDRFFAVRPEGSVSTLKIQRTERGDSAVYLCASSLWEGGQPQHFGDGTRLSIL.